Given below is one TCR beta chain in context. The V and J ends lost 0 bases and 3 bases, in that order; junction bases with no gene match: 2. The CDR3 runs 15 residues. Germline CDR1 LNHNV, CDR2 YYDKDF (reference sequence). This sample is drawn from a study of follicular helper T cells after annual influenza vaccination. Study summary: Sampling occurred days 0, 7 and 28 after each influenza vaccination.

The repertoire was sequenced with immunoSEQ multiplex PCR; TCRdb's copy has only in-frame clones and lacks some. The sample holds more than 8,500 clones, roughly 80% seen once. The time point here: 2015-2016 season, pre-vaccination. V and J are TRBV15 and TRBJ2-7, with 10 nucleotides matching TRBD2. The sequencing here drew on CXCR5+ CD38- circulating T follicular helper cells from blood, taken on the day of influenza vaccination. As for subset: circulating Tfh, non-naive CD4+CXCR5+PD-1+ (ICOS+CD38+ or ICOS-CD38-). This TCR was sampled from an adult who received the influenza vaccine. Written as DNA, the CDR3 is TGTGCCACCAGCAGAGATAGGACTAGCGGCTACGAGCAGTACTTC. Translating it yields CATSRDRTSGYEQYF. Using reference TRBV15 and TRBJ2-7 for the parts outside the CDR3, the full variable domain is DAMVIQNPRYQVTQFGKPVTLSCSQTLNHNVMYWYQQKSSQAPKLLFHYYDKDFNNEADTPDNFQSRRPNTSFCFLDIRSPGLGDTAMYLCATSRDRTSGYEQYFGPGTRLTVT.